This T cell receptor beta chain was obtained from a study of blood T cell repertoires in COVID-19. Trimming stripped 1 base from V and 6 bases from J, with 13 bases between. This CDR3 contains 15 residues. Germline CDR1 reads MGHRA; CDR2 reads YSYEKL. Seattle patients were enrolled while actively infected and followed longitudinally. The repertoire was sequenced with immunoSEQ multiplex PCR; TCRdb's copy has only in-frame clones and lacks some. Among roughly 230,000 clones listed, around 87% were seen once. This sequence joins TRBV4-1 and TRBJ1-5; D remains unclear. The sequencing input was peripheral blood. The sequence derives from a woman in her sixties with COVID-19, enrolled during active disease. The CDR3 is CASSQVQQFSQPQHF. In DNA form, the CDR3 reads TGCGCCAGCAGCCAAGTGCAACAGTTTAGTCAGCCCCAGCATTTT.